This TCR beta chain was captured in a study of T-cell reconstitution after alpha-beta-depleted transplantation in children. The CDR3 totals 12 residues. Trimming took off 3 bases at V and 5 bases at J, with 7 bases between the two ends. Using unique molecular identifiers, the investigators prepared the TCRbeta library. TCRdb used MiXCR to reprocess the PCR reads, holding one entry per CDR3 protein. The sample records roughly 610,000 distinct CDR3 sequences, 10% being singletons. This clonotype was seen at least ten times. This TCR was recovered from a human donor who donated a stem cell graft to a child with acute myeloid leukemia. This chain joins TRBV12-3 or TRBV12-4 and TRBJ1-1; tentative D call: TRBD1 (5 bases). Sequenced material: PBMCs from the stem cell graft donor, taken from the stem cell graft. CDR3 sequence: CASSFGGTEAFF. CDR3 nucleotide sequence: TGTGCCAGCAGTTTTGGGGGGACTGAAGCTTTCTTT.